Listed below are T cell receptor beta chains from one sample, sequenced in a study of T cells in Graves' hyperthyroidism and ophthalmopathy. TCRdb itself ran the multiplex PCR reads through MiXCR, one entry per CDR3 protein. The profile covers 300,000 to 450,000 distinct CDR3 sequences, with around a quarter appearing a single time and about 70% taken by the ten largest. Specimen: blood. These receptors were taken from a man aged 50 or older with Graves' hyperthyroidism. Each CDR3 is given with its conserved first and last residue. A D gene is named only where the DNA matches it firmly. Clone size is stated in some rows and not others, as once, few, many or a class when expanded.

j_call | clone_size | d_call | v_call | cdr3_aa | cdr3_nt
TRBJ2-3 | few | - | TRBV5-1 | CASSLTPTGLSDTQYF | TGCGCCAGCAGCCTGACGCCGACAGGTCTTTCAGATACGCAGTATTTT
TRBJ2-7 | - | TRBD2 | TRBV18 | CASSPRVSGRTIEQYF | TGTGCCAGCTCACCACGGGTTAGCGGGAGAACTATCGAGCAGTACTTC
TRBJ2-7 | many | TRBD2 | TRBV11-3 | CASSLDREGNLYEQYF | TGTGCCAGCAGCTTAGATCGGGAGGGCAACCTCTACGAGCAGTACTTC
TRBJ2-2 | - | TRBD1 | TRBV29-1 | CSVAGPLTGDTGELFF | TGCAGCGTTGCCGGTCCCTTGACAGGGGACACCGGGGAGCTGTTTTTT
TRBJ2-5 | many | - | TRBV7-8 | CASSLGGHVETQYF | TGTGCCAGCAGCTTAGGAGGCCACGTTGAGACCCAGTACTTC
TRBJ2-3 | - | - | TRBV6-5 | CASSYSRSDTQYF | TGTGCCAGCAGTTACTCGAGGTCAGATACGCAGTATTTT
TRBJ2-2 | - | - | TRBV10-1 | CASSPAGRNTGELFF | TGCGCCAGCAGCCCTGCCGGGAGGAACACCGGGGAGCTGTTTTTT
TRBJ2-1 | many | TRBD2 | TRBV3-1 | CASSQAGGLSYNEQFF | TGTGCCAGCAGCCAAGCGGGAGGGCTTTCCTACAATGAGCAGTTCTTC
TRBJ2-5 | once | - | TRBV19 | CASSTGGGETQYF | TGTGCCAGTAGTACAGGGGGAGGAGAGACCCAGTACTTC
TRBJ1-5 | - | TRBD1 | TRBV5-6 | CASSQDRGSNQPQHF | TGTGCCAGCAGCCAGGACAGGGGAAGCAATCAGCCCCAGCATTTT
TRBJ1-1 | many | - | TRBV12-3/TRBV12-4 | CASSSSDGKNTEAFF | TGTGCCAGCAGTTCGTCGGACGGAAAGAACACTGAAGCTTTCTTT
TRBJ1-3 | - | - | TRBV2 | CASSEQGRGGNTIYF | TGTGCCAGCAGTGAACAGGGCCGAGGGGGAAACACCATATATTTT
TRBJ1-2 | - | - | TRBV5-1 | CASSRSAGYDYGYTF | TGCGCCAGCAGCCGTTCGGCAGGGTATGACTATGGCTACACCTTC
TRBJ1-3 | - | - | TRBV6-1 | CASRNPGRTIYF | TGTGCCAGCAGAAACCCGGGTCGCACCATATATTTT
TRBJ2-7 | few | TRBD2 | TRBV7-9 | CASSLEEGIAGAGYEQYF | TGTGCCAGCAGCTTAGAAGAAGGAATAGCGGGAGCGGGCTACGAGCAGTACTTC
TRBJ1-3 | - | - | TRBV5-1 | CASSLGPGEGNTIYF | TGCGCCAGCAGCTTGGGACCCGGGGAAGGAAACACCATATATTTT